This T cell receptor (beta chain) was identified in a study of blood T cell repertoires in COVID-19. Study at large: PBMCs, B-cell-depleted T cells, or T cells provided the cDNA or gDNA that made up the material.

Per the study methods: Amplification of reference gene primers provided the estimated nucleated cell counts. Method: immunoSEQ multiplex PCR; TCRdb's copy keeps in-frame clones and lacks some. The V and J calls and clone size are taken from that table; D and trimming were inferred from the DNA. The table lists 84,000 or so clones, about four fifths of them singletons. The CDR3 is made up of 13 amino acids. Looked up from germline, CDR1 is SNHLY and CDR2 is FYNNEI. The V gene lost 0 bases and the J gene lost 4 bases, with 3 bases spanning the gap. Sequencing input: peripheral blood. The sequence came from a woman at least 80 years old with acute or convalescent COVID-19. V and J are TRBV2 and TRBJ2-2; D unclear. The CDR3 sequence: CASSEARTGELFF. The DNA of the CDR3 is TGTGCCAGCAGTGAAGCGCGCACCGGGGAGCTGTTTTTT.